This T cell receptor (beta chain) derives from a study of blood T cell repertoires in COVID-19. Study details: Samples taken during acute and convalescent COVID-19 were collected in the United States, Italy and Spain.

In the study's own analysis: Counts of nucleated cells, estimated from reference gene primer amplification, were obtained. This table comes from immunoSEQ multiplex PCR, and its TCRdb copy is limited to in-frame clones, with some not included. That table is the source of V, J and clone size, and D and trimming were worked out from the DNA. The sample has about 150,000 clones, approximately 82% seen once; the top ten hold 12% to 15%. Trimming removed 0 bases from V and 6 bases from J, with 18 bases in between. The V gene's germline CDR1 is SQVTM and CDR2 ANQGSEA. The CDR3 covers 15 residues. The chain recombines TRBV29-1 with TRBJ2-7; D gene uncertain. Specimen: peripheral blood. This TCR came from a human donor with acute or convalescent COVID-19. The donor label of this sample is uncertain. In DNA form, the CDR3 reads TGCAGCGTTGAAGATCCCGGCGGCAGCGCGTCCGAGCAGTACTTC. It is translated as CSVEDPGGSASEQYF.